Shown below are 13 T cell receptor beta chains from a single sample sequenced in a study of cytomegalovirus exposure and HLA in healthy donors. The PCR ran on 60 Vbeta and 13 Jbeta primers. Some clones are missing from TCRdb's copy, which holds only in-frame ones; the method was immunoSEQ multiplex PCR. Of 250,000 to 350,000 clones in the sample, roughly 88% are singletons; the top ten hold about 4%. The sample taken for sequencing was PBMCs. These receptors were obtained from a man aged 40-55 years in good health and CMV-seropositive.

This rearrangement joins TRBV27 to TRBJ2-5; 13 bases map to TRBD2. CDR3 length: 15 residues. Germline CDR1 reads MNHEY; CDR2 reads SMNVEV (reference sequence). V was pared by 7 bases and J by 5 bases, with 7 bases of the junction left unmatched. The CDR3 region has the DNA TGTGCCAGCACACTGACTAGCGGGAGGTTTGAGACCCAGTACTTC. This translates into CASTLTSGRFETQYF.

This chain's CDR3 is CASSIDGRAYEQYF. CDR3 DNA: TGTGCCAGTAGTATAGACGGCAGGGCTTACGAGCAGTACTTC. The rearrangement links TRBV19 to TRBJ2-7; possibly TRBD1 for D (5 bases). Germline CDR1 and CDR2: LNHDA and SQIVND (reference sequence). There are 14 residues in the CDR3. V was cut by 0 bases and J by 4 bases, with 10 bases left in between.

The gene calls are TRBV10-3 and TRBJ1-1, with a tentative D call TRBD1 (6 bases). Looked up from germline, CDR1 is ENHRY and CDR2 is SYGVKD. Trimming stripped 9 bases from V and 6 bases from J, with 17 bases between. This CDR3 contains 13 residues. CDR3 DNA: TGTGCCATTATGGATTACAGGGCGGCTGAAGCTTTCTTT. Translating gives CAIMDYRAAEAFF.

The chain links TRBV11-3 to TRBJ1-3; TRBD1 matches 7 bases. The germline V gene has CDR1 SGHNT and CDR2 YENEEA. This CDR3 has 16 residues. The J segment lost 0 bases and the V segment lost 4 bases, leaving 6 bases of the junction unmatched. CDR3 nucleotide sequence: TGTGCCAGCAGCTCCACAGGGGCGATCTCTGGAAACACCATATATTTT. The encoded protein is CASSSTGAISGNTIYF.

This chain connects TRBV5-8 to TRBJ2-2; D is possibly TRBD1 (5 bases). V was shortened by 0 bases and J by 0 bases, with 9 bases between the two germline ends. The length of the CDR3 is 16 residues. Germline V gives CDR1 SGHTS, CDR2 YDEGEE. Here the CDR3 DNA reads TGTGCCAGCAGCTTGGGAAGGGGTCCGAACACCGGGGAGCTGTTTTTT. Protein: CASSLGRGPNTGELFF.

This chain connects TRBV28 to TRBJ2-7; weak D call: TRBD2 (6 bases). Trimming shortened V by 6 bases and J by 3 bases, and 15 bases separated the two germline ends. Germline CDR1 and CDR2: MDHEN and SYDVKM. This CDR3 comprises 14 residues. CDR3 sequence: CASRGDLLFYEQYF. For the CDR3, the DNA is TGTGCCAGCAGGGGGGACTTACTATTCTACGAGCAGTACTTC.

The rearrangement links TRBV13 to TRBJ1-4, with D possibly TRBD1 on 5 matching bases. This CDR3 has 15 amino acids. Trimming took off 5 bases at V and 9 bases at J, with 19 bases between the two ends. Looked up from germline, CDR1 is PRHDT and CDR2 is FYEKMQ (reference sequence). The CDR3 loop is CASSPRGTVVKKLFF. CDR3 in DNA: TGTGCCAGCAGCCCCCGGGGGACCGTAGTGAAAAAACTGTTTTTT.

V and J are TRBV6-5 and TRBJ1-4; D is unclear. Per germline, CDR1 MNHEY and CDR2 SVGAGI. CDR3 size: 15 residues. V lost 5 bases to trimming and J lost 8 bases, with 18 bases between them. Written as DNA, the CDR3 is TGTGCCAGCAGTCCCAGCGCCCCAAGGCGGGAAAAACTGTTTTTT. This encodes CASSPSAPRREKLFF.

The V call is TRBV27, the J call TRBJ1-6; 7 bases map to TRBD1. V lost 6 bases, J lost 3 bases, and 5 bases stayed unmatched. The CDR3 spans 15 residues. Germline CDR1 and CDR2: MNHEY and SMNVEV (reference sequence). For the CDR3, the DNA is TGTGCCAGCAGCCCCGGGACAGACTATAATTCACCCCTCCACTTT. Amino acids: CASSPGTDYNSPLHF.

The CDR3 region has the DNA TGTGCCAGCAGCTTAGTCCTAGCGGACGGGGAGCTGTTTTTT. It codes for CASSLVLADGELFF. This chain joins TRBV7-9 and TRBJ2-2; TRBD2 agrees at 7 bases. This CDR3 is built from 14 residues. The germline V gene has CDR1 SEHNR and CDR2 FQNEAQ (reference sequence). Losses at the gene ends were 1 base for V and 7 bases for J; bases not matched to a gene: 3.

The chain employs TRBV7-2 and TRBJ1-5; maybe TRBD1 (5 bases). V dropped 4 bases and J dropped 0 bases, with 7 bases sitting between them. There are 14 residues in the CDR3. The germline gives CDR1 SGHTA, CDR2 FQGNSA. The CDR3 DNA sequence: TGTGCCAGCAGCTCCGACAGTAGCAATCAGCCCCAGCATTTT. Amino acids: CASSSDSSNQPQHF.

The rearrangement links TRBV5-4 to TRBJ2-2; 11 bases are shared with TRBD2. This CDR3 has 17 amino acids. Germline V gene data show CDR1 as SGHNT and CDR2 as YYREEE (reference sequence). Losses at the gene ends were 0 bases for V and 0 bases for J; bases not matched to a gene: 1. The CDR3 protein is CASSLGLAGPNTGELFF. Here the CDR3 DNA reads TGTGCCAGCAGCTTGGGACTAGCGGGGCCGAACACCGGGGAGCTGTTTTTT. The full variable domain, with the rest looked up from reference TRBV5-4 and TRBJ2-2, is ETGVTQSPTHLIKTRGQQVTLRCSSQSGHNTVSWYQQALGQGPQFIFQYYREEENGRGNFPPRFSGLQFPNYSSELNVNALELDDSALYLCASSLGLAGPNTGELFFGEGSRLTVL.

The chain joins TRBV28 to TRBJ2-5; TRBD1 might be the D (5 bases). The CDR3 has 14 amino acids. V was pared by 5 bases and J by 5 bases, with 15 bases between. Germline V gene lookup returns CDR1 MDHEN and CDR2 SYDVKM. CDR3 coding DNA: TGTGCCAGCAGTGAATTTTGGGGCGGTGAGACCCAGTACTTC. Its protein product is CASSEFWGGETQYF.